This TCR beta chain was obtained from a study of Ad26.COV2.S vaccination and SARS-CoV-2 variants. Produced via immunoSEQ multiplex PCR; TCRdb's table is partial and in-frame only. Counted here are roughly 320,000 clones, approximately 80% occurring once; the ten biggest clones make up 2.1%. The ends were cut back, 5 bases at V and 6 bases at J, with 16 bases in the middle. Germline CDR1 reads SNHLY; CDR2 reads FYNNEI. The CDR3 has 14 amino acids. Treatment defined: around 19 received Ad26.COV2.S at low or high dose, single or two shots; 5 received placebo; per-sample allocation not given. Sampling happened 63 days after the first vaccine or placebo injection. Cohort 1b enrolled adults aged 18-55 years in Boston. This clone was counted only a few times.

This sequence originates from a person between 18 and 65 years old who received the Ad26.COV2.S COVID-19 vaccine or a placebo. The source was peripheral blood, collected in a trial of Ad26.COV2.S vaccine versus placebo. The J gene is TRBJ1-1, the V gene TRBV2; D gene uncertain. Here the CDR3 DNA reads TGTGCCAGCAGTCCTTTACACACAAGGGCTGAAGCTTTCTTT. Amino acid sequence: CASSPLHTRAEAFF.